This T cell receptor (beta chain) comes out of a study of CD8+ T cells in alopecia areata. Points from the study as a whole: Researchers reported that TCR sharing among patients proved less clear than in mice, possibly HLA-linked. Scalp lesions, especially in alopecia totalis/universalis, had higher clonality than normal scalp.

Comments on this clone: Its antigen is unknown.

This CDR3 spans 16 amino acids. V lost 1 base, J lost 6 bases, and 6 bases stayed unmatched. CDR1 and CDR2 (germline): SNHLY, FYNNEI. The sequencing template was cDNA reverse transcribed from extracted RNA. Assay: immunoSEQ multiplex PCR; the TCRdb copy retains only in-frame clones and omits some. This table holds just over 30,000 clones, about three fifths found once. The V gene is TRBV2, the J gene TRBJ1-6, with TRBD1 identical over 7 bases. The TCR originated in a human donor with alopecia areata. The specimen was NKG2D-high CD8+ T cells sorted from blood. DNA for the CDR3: TGTGCCAGCAGTGAAGAGGGGGCCGAGGGTAATTCACCCCTCCACTTT. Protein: CASSEEGAEGNSPLHF.